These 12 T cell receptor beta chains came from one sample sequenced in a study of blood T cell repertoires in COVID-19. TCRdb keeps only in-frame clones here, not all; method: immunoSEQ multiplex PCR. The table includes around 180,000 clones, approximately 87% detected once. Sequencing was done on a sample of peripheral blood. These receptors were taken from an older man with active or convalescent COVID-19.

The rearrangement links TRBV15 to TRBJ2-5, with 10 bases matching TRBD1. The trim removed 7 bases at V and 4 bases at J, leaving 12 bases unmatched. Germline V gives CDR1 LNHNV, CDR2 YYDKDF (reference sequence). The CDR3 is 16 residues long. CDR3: CATTEGDRGRLETQYF. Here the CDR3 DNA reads TGTGCCACCACAGAGGGGGACAGGGGCCGCTTAGAGACCCAGTACTTC.

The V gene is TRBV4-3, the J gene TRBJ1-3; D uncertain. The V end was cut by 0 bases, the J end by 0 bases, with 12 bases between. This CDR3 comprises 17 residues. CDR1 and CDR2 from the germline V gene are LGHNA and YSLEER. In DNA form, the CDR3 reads TGCGCCAGCAGCCAAGATCCACAGACACCCTCTGGAAACACCATATATTTT. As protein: CASSQDPQTPSGNTIYF.

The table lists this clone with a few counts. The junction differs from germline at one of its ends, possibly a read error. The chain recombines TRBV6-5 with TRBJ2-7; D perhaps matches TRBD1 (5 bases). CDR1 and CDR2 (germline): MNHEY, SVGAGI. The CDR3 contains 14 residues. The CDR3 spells CASTKGPGVYGQYF. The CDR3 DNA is TGTGCCAGCACCAAGGGGCCTGGGGTTTACGGGCAGTACTTC.

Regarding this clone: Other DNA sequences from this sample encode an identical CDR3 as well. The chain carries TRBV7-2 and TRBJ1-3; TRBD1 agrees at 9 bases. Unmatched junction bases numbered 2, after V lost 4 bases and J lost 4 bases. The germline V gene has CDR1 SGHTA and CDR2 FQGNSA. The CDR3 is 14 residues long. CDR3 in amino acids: CASSSGQGGNTIYF. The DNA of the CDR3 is TGTGCCAGCAGCTCGGGACAGGGAGGAAACACCATATATTTT.

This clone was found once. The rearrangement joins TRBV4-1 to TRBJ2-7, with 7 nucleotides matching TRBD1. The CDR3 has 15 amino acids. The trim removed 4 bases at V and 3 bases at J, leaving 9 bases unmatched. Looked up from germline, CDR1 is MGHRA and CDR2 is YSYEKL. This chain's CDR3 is CASSPPDRTYYEQYF. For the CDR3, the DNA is TGCGCCAGCAGCCCCCCGGACAGGACTTACTACGAGCAGTACTTC.

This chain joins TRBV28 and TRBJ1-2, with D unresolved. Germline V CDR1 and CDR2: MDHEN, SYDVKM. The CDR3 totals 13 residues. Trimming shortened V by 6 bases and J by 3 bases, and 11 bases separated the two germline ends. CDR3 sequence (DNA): TGTGCCAGCAGAGTGCGGGAGGACTATGGCTACACCTTC. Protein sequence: CASRVREDYGYTF.

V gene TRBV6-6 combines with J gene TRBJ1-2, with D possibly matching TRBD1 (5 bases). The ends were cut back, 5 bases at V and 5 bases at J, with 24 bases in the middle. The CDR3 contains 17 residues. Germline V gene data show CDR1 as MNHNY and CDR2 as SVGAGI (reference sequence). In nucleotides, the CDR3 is TGTGCCAGCAGTCCGTATCAAACAGGCTGGGGAGGTTATGGCTACACCTTC. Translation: CASSPYQTGWGGYGYTF.

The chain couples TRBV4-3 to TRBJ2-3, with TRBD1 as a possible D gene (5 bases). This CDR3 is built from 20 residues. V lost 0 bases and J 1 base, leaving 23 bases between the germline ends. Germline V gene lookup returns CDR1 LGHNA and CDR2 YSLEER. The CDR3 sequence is CASSQEVQRVGRLGTDTQYF. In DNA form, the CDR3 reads TGCGCCAGCAGCCAAGAGGTACAAAGAGTGGGGCGATTAGGCACAGATACGCAGTATTTT.

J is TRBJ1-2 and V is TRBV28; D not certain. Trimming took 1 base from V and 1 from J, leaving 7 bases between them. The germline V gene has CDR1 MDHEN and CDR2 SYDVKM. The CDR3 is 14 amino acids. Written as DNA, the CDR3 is TGTGCCAGCAGTTTATATGGCAGTAACTATGGCTACACCTTC. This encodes CASSLYGSNYGYTF.

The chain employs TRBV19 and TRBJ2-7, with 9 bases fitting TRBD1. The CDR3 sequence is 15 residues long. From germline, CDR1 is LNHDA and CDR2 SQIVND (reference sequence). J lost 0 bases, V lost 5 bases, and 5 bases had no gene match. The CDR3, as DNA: TGTGCCAGTAGTGCCATGACAGGGGGCTCCTACGAGCAGTACTTC. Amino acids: CASSAMTGGSYEQYF.

This CDR3 reads CASSPAGALMDTEAFF. CDR3 sequence (DNA): TGTGCCAGCAGCCCGGCGGGGGCGCTCATGGACACTGAAGCTTTCTTT. The chain recombines TRBV3-1 (or the pseudogene TRBV3-2) with TRBJ1-1; weak D call: TRBD1 (6 bases). The CDR3 spans 16 residues. V gave up 4 bases and J gave up 3 bases, with 18 bases separating them. The germline gives CDR1 LGHDT, CDR2 YNNKEL (reference sequence).

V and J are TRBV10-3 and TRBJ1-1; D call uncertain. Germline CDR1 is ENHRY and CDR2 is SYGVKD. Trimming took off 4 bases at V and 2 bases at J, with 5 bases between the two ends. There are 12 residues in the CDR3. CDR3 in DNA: TGTGCCATCAGTGGGAGAAACACTGAAGCTTTCTTT. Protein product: CAISGRNTEAFF.